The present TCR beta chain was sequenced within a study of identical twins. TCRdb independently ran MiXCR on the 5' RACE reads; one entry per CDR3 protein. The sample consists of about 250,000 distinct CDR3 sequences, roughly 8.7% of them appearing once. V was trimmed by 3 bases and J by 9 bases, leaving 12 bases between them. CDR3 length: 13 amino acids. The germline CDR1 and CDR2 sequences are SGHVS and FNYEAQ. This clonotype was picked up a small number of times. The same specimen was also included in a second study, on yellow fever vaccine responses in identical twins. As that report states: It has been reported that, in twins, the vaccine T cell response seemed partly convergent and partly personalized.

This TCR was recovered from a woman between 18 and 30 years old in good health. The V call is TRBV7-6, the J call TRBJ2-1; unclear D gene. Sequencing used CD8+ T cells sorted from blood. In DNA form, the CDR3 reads TGTGCCAGCAGCTTTGACCCTCGTACTGAGCAGTTCTTC. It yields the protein CASSFDPRTEQFF.